Sequencing of this T cell receptor beta chain was carried out in a study of graft-versus-host responses after intestinal transplantation. Turning to the study itself: Transplants were multivisceral, liver-intestinal, or isolated intestinal.

Of note for this clone: Its antigen is undetermined.

Method: immunoSEQ multiplex PCR; TCRdb's copy keeps in-frame clones and lacks some. This sample yields 90,000 to 150,000 clones, of which over 85% are seen a single time; more than 0.1% belongs to the top ten. This sequence originates from a human donor who received an intestinal transplant. Sequenced here: unstimulated CD4+ T cells sorted from spleen or lymph node cells, sampled before intestinal transplant.

CDR3 nucleotides: TGTGCCAGCTTTTCGGCGAACGATGAAAAACTGTTTTTT. As protein: CASFSANDEKLFF. The V and J genes are TRBV28 and TRBJ1-4; D unresolved. V was clipped by 8 bases and J by 6 bases, with 13 bases between them. This CDR3 comprises 13 residues. CDR1 is MDHEN, CDR2 SYDVKM, per germline.